Shown below are 5 T cell receptor beta chains from a single sample sequenced in a study of T cell clonality in common variable immunodeficiency. Only in-frame clones appear in the TCRdb table, and some are missing; sequencing was by immunoSEQ multiplex PCR. The data show 40,000 to 45,000 clones, with none appearing a single time. Sequencing was performed on peripheral blood mononuclear cells. These receptors all come from a person aged 18 to 75 in good health.

This clone was counted ten times or more. Sequencing ends 3 residues short of the CDR3 end; the germline J gene provides the rest. The sample contains more than one DNA sequence encoding this CDR3. The chain links TRBV5-6 to TRBJ1-5; D might be TRBD1 (5 bases). Trimming took off 1 base at V and 4 bases at J, with 12 bases between the two ends. The CDR3 is made up of 15 amino acids. Germline loops: CDR1 SGHDT, CDR2 YYEEEE. The CDR3 sequence is CASSLMVAGNQPQHF. Incomplete CDR3 DNA: TGTGCCAGCAGCTTGATGGTAGCAGGGAATCAGCCC.

This clone was found many times. The CDR3 end lies 3 residues beyond the end of the read and is filled in from the germline J gene. The chain links TRBV5-1 to TRBJ1-4; perhaps TRBD1 as D (6 bases). V was clipped by 3 bases and J by 3 bases, with 9 bases between them. Germline V gives CDR1 SGHRS, CDR2 YFSETQ. This CDR3 has 14 amino acids. CDR3 DNA (partial): TGCGCCAGCAGCTCAGGGGCCCCTAATGAAAAA. Translated: CASSSGAPNEK. The entire CDR3 protein is CASSSGAPNEKLFF.

This clone was seen ten or more times. With the read ending 3 residues before the CDR3 end, the germline J gene is used to fill in that end. This rearrangement joins TRBV20-1 to TRBJ2-3, with D perhaps TRBD2 (5 bases). CDR3 length: 15 residues. The V and J ends lost 1 base and 2 bases respectively, with 13 bases between them. Germline lookup yields CDR1 DFQATT and CDR2 SNEGSKA (reference sequence). CDR3 DNA, as far as it was read: TGCAGTGCTAGAGGGTGGAGCGGAGCCACAGATACG. Translation gives CSARGWSGATDT. The full CDR3 reads CSARGWSGATDTQYF.

This clone has ten or more counts. The CDR3 end falls 3 residues outside the read, so it is completed with the germline J gene. The chain employs TRBV24-1 and TRBJ1-2, with D perhaps TRBD1 (6 bases). V was cut by 0 bases and J by 7 bases, with 8 bases left in between. The CDR3 sequence is 13 residues long. Germline CDR1 and CDR2: KGHDR and SFDVKD. The CDR3 DNA, read in part, is TGTGCCACCAGTGATTTGGGGGGCCTTGGC. Amino acid sequence: CATSDLGGLG. The full-length CDR3 reads as CATSDLGGLGYTF.

This clone appeared many times. The read ends 3 residues early relative to the CDR3; the germline J gene fills the gap. The chain has TRBV2 and TRBJ1-4; 7 bases align to TRBD1. The CDR3 runs 14 residues. The J segment lost 2 bases and the V segment lost 4 bases, leaving 1 base of the junction unmatched. Per the germline V gene, CDR1 is SNHLY and CDR2 is FYNNEI. CDR3 sequence reads: CASSAQGTNEKLFF. CDR3 DNA (partial): TGTGCCAGCAGTGCACAGGGGACTAATGAAAAA.